What follows are 28 T cell receptor beta chains derived from one specimen sequenced in a study of cytomegalovirus exposure and HLA in healthy donors. The PCR employed 60 Vbeta primers together with 13 Jbeta primers. The protocol was immunoSEQ multiplex PCR, while the TCRdb copy is restricted to in-frame clones and leaves out a portion. The table has about 160,000 clones, less than 90% seen once. The sample was PBMCs. The receptors originated from a young man in good health and CMV-seronegative.

The chain recombines TRBV12-5 with TRBJ1-3; D possibly corresponds to TRBD1 (5 bases). Germline V CDR1 and CDR2: LGHNT, FRNRAP. V lost 1 base, J lost 2 bases, and 6 bases lay in between. The length of the CDR3 is 14 residues. The CDR3 DNA is TGTGCTAGTGGTTTGGGCAGGGCTGGAAACACCATATATTTT. Translated: CASGLGRAGNTIYF.

This chain links TRBV5-4 with TRBJ1-2; 8 bases align to TRBD1. The V gene end was trimmed by 3 bases and the J gene end by 2 bases; junction bases not matched to a gene: 15. The V gene's germline CDR1 is SGHNT and CDR2 YYREEE (reference sequence). The CDR3 contains 18 residues. DNA of the CDR3: TGTGCCAGCAGCTCCCTCGGGGGCAGGACAGGGACAAACTATGGCTACACCTTC. This translates into CASSSLGGRTGTNYGYTF.

This clone was counted a single time. V and J are TRBV27 and TRBJ2-7; D gene ambiguous. Germline V gene data show CDR1 as MNHEY and CDR2 as SMNVEV (reference sequence). This CDR3 is 13 amino acids long. Trimming pared 4 bases from V and 2 bases from J, leaving 9 bases between. The CDR3 DNA follows: TGTGCCAGCAGTTCCCAGCGAACCTACGAGCAGTACTTC. Its protein product is CASSSQRTYEQYF.

The CDR3 region has the DNA TGCGCCAGCAGCTTTAACTACGAGCAGTACTTC. This sequence encodes CASSFNYEQYF. This sequence joins TRBV5-1 and TRBJ2-7, with no clear D. The CDR3 length is 11 residues. CDR1 and CDR2 (germline): SGHRS, YFSETQ. Trimming took 2 bases from V and 3 from J, leaving 3 bases between them. Full variable domain (remainder filled in from reference TRBV5-1 and TRBJ2-7): KAGVTQTPRYLIKTRGQQVTLSCSPISGHRSVSWYQQTPGQGLQFLFEYFSETQRNKGNFPGRFSGRQFSNSRSEMNVSTLELGDSALYLCASSFNYEQYFGPGTRLTVT.

With regard to this clone: The sample has other DNA sequences that encode this CDR3 too. CDR3 loop: CASSLGQANTEAFF. The CDR3 bases are TGCGCCAGCAGCTTGGGGCAGGCTAACACTGAAGCTTTCTTT. V and J are TRBV5-1 and TRBJ1-1; D unclear. V lost 0 bases, J lost 2 bases, and 8 bases lay in between. CDR1 and CDR2 from the germline V gene are SGHRS and YFSETQ. The CDR3 extends over 14 amino acids.

The V gene is TRBV10-3, the J gene TRBJ1-2; 8 nucleotides align to TRBD1. Germline V gives CDR1 ENHRY, CDR2 SYGVKD. Losses at the gene ends were 5 bases for V and 6 bases for J; bases not matched to a gene: 5. The CDR3 has 13 residues. CDR3: CAISLTGEDGYTF. The CDR3 nucleotides are TGTGCCATCAGTTTGACAGGGGAGGATGGCTACACCTTC.

The chain uses TRBV5-6 and TRBJ2-5; possible D gene TRBD1, 5 bases. TRBJ2-7 matches the DNA end more closely, so the J call is doubtful. The germline V gene encodes CDR1 SGHDT and CDR2 YYEEEE. This CDR3 is 11 amino acids long. The CDR3 coding sequence is TGTGCCAGCAGCTTCAGGGTCGAGCAGTACTTC. This sequence encodes CASSFRVEQYF.

V usage is TRBV12-5 and J usage is TRBJ2-3, with D possibly matching TRBD1 (6 bases). V lost 6 bases and J lost 2, with 12 bases in between. Germline CDR1 reads LGHNT; CDR2 reads FRNRAP. The CDR3 length is 14 residues. CDR3 nucleotides: TGTGCTAGTGGAACCGGGACATACACAGATACGCAGTATTTT. This encodes CASGTGTYTDTQYF.

The chain recombines TRBV6-5 with TRBJ1-3; D unresolved. CDR1 is MNHEY, CDR2 SVGAGI, per germline. The CDR3 contains 15 residues. Deletions cut 8 bases from V and 0 bases from J, with 14 bases between. As DNA, the CDR3 is TGTGCCAGCTCTCAGACTGCCTACTCTGGAAACACCATATATTTT. It encodes CASSQTAYSGNTIYF.

This rearrangement joins TRBV7-8 to TRBJ1-2; D uncertain. This CDR3 comprises 14 residues. The V and J ends lost 1 base and 8 bases respectively, with 14 bases between them. Germline V gives CDR1 SGHVS, CDR2 FQNEAQ. Here the CDR3 reads CASSLEEGFRGYTF. As DNA, the CDR3 is TGTGCCAGCAGCTTAGAAGAGGGTTTTCGAGGCTACACCTTC.

This clone occurred once. The V call is TRBV5-4, the J call TRBJ2-7, with D tentatively TRBD2 (6 bases). This CDR3 spans 16 amino acids. Trimming shortened V by 4 bases and J by 0 bases, and 17 bases separated the two germline ends. Germline-derived CDR1 and CDR2 are SGHNT and YYREEE (reference sequence). The CDR3 region has the DNA TGTGCCAGCAGCATAAAAACGGGACTTATCTCCTACGAGCAGTACTTC. Its translation is CASSIKTGLISYEQYF.

This clone was recorded only once. The V gene is TRBV13, the J gene TRBJ2-2; possible D gene TRBD2, 6 bases. Trimming removed 5 bases at V and 3 bases at J, with 16 bases between. CDR3 length: 16 residues. Per germline, CDR1 PRHDT and CDR2 FYEKMQ (reference sequence). This chain's CDR3 is CASSPVGEAYTGELFF. The CDR3 coding sequence is TGTGCCAGCAGCCCGGTGGGGGAGGCCTACACCGGGGAGCTGTTTTTT.

The chain carries TRBV18 and TRBJ1-3, with D maybe TRBD1 (5 bases). Trimming cost V 7 bases and J 2 bases, with 12 bases left between them. Germline loops: CDR1 KGHSH, CDR2 LQKENI. This CDR3 is 14 amino acids long. The CDR3 loop reads CASFRGTPGNTIYF. Here the CDR3 DNA reads TGTGCCAGCTTCCGCGGGACCCCTGGAAACACCATATATTTT.

The chain uses TRBV5-8 and TRBJ1-2; a possible D gene is TRBD1 (6 bases). Trimming cost V 4 bases and J 4 bases, with 14 bases left between them. The CDR3 spans 14 residues. Germline V gene data show CDR1 as SGHTS and CDR2 as YDEGEE. The chain's CDR3 is CASSLHTGLYGYTF. CDR3 nucleotides: TGTGCCAGCAGCCTTCATACAGGGCTCTATGGCTACACCTTC. Complete variable domain (other parts from reference TRBV5-8 and TRBJ1-2): EAGVTQSPTHLIKTRGQQATLRCSPISGHTSVYWYQQALGLGLQFLLWYDEGEERNRGNFPPRFSGRQFPNYSSELNVNALELEDSALYLCASSLHTGLYGYTFGSGTRLTVV.

V gene TRBV5-6 combines with J gene TRBJ2-1, with 13 nucleotides matching TRBD2. Losses at the gene ends were 4 bases for V and 1 base for J; bases not matched to a gene: 11. The germline gives CDR1 SGHDT, CDR2 YYEEEE. This CDR3 has 19 residues. The CDR3 DNA sequence: TGTGCCAGCAGCGACAAACTAGCGGGGGGGCCTGGGTCCTACAATGAGCAGTTCTTC. Its protein is CASSDKLAGGPGSYNEQFF.

The gene calls are TRBV4-1 and TRBJ2-5, with D uncertain. Judging by the DNA end, TRBJ2-7 fits better; the J call may be wrong. The CDR3 extends over 13 amino acids. Per the germline V gene, CDR1 is MGHRA and CDR2 is YSYEKL. In nucleotides, the CDR3 is TGCGCCAGCAGCCAAGGATTCCTTTACGAGCAGTACTTC. Its translation: CASSQGFLYEQYF.

This clone was seen only a few times. The V call is TRBV5-1, the J call TRBJ1-4; perhaps TRBD1 as D (5 bases). The CDR3 consists of 15 residues. Germline CDR1 SGHRS, CDR2 YFSETQ. The V gene lost 4 bases and the J gene lost 2 bases, with 12 bases spanning the gap. DNA for the CDR3: TGCGCCAGCAGCCCGGGGGGACGGACTAATGAAAAACTGTTTTTT. Translation: CASSPGGRTNEKLFF.

CDR3 residues: CASSFPGMQETQYF. The CDR3 DNA follows: TGCGCCAGCAGCTTCCCCGGGATGCAAGAGACCCAGTACTTC. This chain uses TRBV5-1 with TRBJ2-5, with D perhaps TRBD2 (5 bases). With 2 bases removed from V and 2 bases from J, the gap between germline ends came to 10 bases. Germline values: CDR1 SGHRS, CDR2 YFSETQ. This CDR3 is 14 amino acids long. The entire variable domain, with the rest obtained from reference TRBV5-1 and TRBJ2-5, is as follows: KAGVTQTPRYLIKTRGQQVTLSCSPISGHRSVSWYQQTPGQGLQFLFEYFSETQRNKGNFPGRFSGRQFSNSRSEMNVSTLELGDSALYLCASSFPGMQETQYFGPGTRLLVL.

This clone was counted once. The chain joins TRBV5-4 to TRBJ2-6; D unclear. The CDR3 length is 15 residues. Germline CDR1 and CDR2: SGHNT and YYREEE (reference sequence). V lost 5 bases and J 0 bases, leaving 9 bases between the germline ends. CDR3 nucleotide sequence: TGTGCCAGCAGGGCCAGTGGCTCTGGGGCCAACGTCCTGACTTTC. This translates into CASRASGSGANVLTF.

The count of this clone is one. An end of the junction does not agree with germline; a read error may underlie this. V and J are TRBV5-1 and TRBJ2-3; TRBD2 matches at 14 bases. The CDR3 length is 18 residues. Germline V gives CDR1 SGHRS, CDR2 YFSETQ. The CDR3 loop is CANSFGTSGGGVTDTQYF. The CDR3 region has the DNA TGCGCCAACAGCTTCGGGACTAGCGGGGGCGGGGTCACAGATACGCAGTATTTT.

The chain recombines TRBV6-6 with TRBJ1-2; tentatively, D is TRBD1 (6 bases). The CDR3 is 14 amino acids. V lost 7 bases and J lost 13, with 25 bases in between. Per the germline V gene, CDR1 is MNHNY and CDR2 is SVGAGI (reference sequence). CDR3 DNA sequence: TGTGCCAGCATCCCCACCGGGACACTCTCCGCTCCCACCTTC. The encoded protein is CASIPTGTLSAPTF.

The chain couples TRBV19 to TRBJ2-3; possible D gene TRBD2, 6 bases. Trimming left V 8 bases short and J 1 base short, with 7 bases between. Germline V CDR1 and CDR2: LNHDA, SQIVND (reference sequence). The CDR3 contains 12 residues. CDR3 sequence reads: CASGGRTDTQYF. CDR3 in DNA: TGTGCCAGTGGAGGGCGCACAGATACGCAGTATTTT.

V usage is TRBV19 and J usage is TRBJ1-1; 8 bases agree with TRBD1. There are 12 residues in the CDR3. CDR1 and CDR2 (germline): LNHDA, SQIVND (reference sequence). The V and J ends lost 6 bases and 4 bases, in that order; junction bases with no gene match: 1. The CDR3, as DNA: TGTGCCAGTAGACAGGGGGGCACTGAAGCTTTCTTT. Translated, it gives CASRQGGTEAFF. The full variable domain, in which reference TRBV19 and TRBJ1-1 provide the parts outside the CDR3, is DGGITQSPKYLFRKEGQNVTLSCEQNLNHDAMYWYRQDPGQGLRLIYYSQIVNDFQKGDIAEGYSVSREKKESFPLTVTSAQKNPTAFYLCASRQGGTEAFFGQGTRLTVV.

Remarks on this clone: One end of the junction does not line up with germline, which may come from a read error. J is TRBJ2-3 and V is TRBV7-9, with D uncertain. Germline V gene sequence: CDR1 SEHNR, CDR2 FQNEAQ (reference sequence). This CDR3 spans 16 amino acids. The CDR3 nucleotides are TGCGCCAGCAGCCAAGAACGGTCTGGTCTCACAGATACGCAGTATTTT. Translated, it gives CASSQERSGLTDTQYF.

The gene calls are TRBV28 and TRBJ2-7; D is uncertain. CDR1 MDHEN and CDR2 SYDVKM come from the germline V gene. Trimming cost V 3 bases and J 3 bases, with 6 bases left between them. The CDR3 contains 12 residues. The CDR3: CASSFQNYEQYF. In DNA form, the CDR3 reads TGTGCCAGCAGTTTTCAGAACTACGAGCAGTACTTC.

This chain uses TRBV19 with TRBJ1-6; D remains ambiguous. Germline CDR1 reads LNHDA; CDR2 reads SQIVND (reference sequence). V was cut by 4 bases and J by 6 bases, with 13 bases left in between. The CDR3 spans 15 residues. In DNA, the CDR3 is TGTGCCAGTAGTAAACAGCCGTTTGCTAATTCACCCCTCCACTTT. Amino acids: CASSKQPFANSPLHF.

This clone turned up a few times. This chain joins TRBV6-5 and TRBJ2-3; 10 bases map to TRBD1. CDR3 length: 15 residues. Germline V gives CDR1 MNHEY, CDR2 SVGAGI. Germline trimming cut 0 bases from V and 4 bases from J; bases unmatched to any gene: 1. The CDR3 nucleotides are TGTGCCAGCAGTTACTCGGGACAGGGGCCAGATACGCAGTATTTT. This translates into CASSYSGQGPDTQYF.

The chain combines TRBV9 with TRBJ2-1; TRBD2 aligns across 10 bases. Germline V gene lookup returns CDR1 SGDLS and CDR2 YYNGEE. The V segment lost 4 bases and the J segment 8 bases; nucleotides outside the gene matches: 15. The length of the CDR3 is 17 residues. Here the CDR3 reads CASSSPLTGTSEYEQFF. In DNA form, the CDR3 reads TGTGCCAGCAGCTCACCGCTCACCGGGACTAGCGAGTATGAGCAGTTCTTC.